Listed below are T cell receptor beta chains from one sample, sequenced in a study of T cell repertoires in cytomegalovirus infection. The antigens these receptors bind are not known. In TCRdb, the reads were re-called with MiXCR into one record per CDR3 protein. The sample has about 85,000 distinct CDR3 sequences, approximately 45% seen once. This material consisted of CD8+ T cells from cultured PBMCs, taken from culture after CMV antigen stimulation. The receptors stem from a human donor in good health (CMV status not recorded). Some clones in this sample may be carry-over from other donors' samples. The CDR3 runs from the conserved cysteine through the conserved F or W. D genes are given only for firm matches. Clone size is given for some rows only: seen once, a few or many times, or a class if the clone is expanded.

size	J	D	V	DNA	CDR3
many	TRBJ2-1	-	TRBV12-5	TGTGCTAGTGGTCAGAATTACAATGAGCAGTTCTTC	CASGQNYNEQFF
-	TRBJ1-2	-	TRBV7-4	TGTGCCAGCAGCGCCGGCGGGATATATGGCTACACCTTC	CASSAGGIYGYTF
-	TRBJ2-7	-	TRBV7-8	TGTGCCAGCAGCTTAGAATACCTCTCCTACGAGCAGTACTTC	CASSLEYLSYEQYF
-	TRBJ1-1	-	TRBV7-9	TGTGCCATGGCTGGGGGCACTGAAGCTTTCTTT	CAMAGGTEAFF
-	TRBJ1-1	-	TRBV7-9	TGTGCCAGCAGCTTAGCTAAGGCAAGCTCAGACACTGAAGCTTTCTTT	CASSLAKASSDTEAFF
-	TRBJ2-1	-	TRBV6-8	TGTGCCAGCAGTTACAGGGGCCCCTACAATGAGCAGTTCTTC	CASSYRGPYNEQFF
-	TRBJ1-2	-	TRBV7-8	TGTGCCAGCAGCCCCAATGGGGGGGTGGGGTATGGCTACACCTTC	CASSPNGGVGYGYTF
few	TRBJ1-2	-	TRBV11-2	TGTGCCAGCAGCTCTGAGGACAGCTACTCTAACTATGGCTACACCTTC	CASSSEDSYSNYGYTF
few	TRBJ2-7	TRBD1	TRBV7-2	TGTGCCAGCAGTCAGGACAGGGTATGGTCCGAGCAGTACTTC	CASSQDRVWSEQYF
-	TRBJ2-7	-	TRBV9	TGTGCCAGCAGCTCCGAGGGGGTGAACGAGCAGTACTTC	CASSSEGVNEQYF
few	TRBJ1-5	TRBD1	TRBV6-6	TGTGCCAGCAGTTTAAAGGACAGGTTTAACAATCAGCCCCAGCATTTT	CASSLKDRFNNQPQHF
-	TRBJ1-1	-	TRBV27	TGTGCCAGCAGTTTGAGACGAGAGGCGTTGCAGGGGATCTACACTGAAGCTTTCTTT	CASSLRREALQGIYTEAFF
few	TRBJ2-2	-	TRBV6-6	TGTGCCAGCAGTGACGGTGCGAACACCGGGGAGCTGTTTTTT	CASSDGANTGELFF
once	TRBJ2-7	-	TRBV4-1	TGCGCCAGCAGCCAAGAAAGCAGGGCAACCTACGAGCAGTACTTC	CASSQESRATYEQYF
-	TRBJ2-3	-	TRBV7-3	TGTGCCAGCAGCTTAGGAGGGGCCACAGATACGCAGTATTTT	CASSLGGATDTQYF
-	TRBJ2-7	-	TRBV28	TGTGCCAGCAGTCAATTCGAAATGTACGAGCAGTACTTC	CASSQFEMYEQYF
few	TRBJ2-1	TRBD1	TRBV6-5	TGTGCCAGCAGTAGGGGGACAGTCTACAATGAGCAGTTCTTC	CASSRGTVYNEQFF
-	TRBJ2-1	TRBD1	TRBV7-8	TGTGCCACCACAGGGGACCGCACCTACAATGAGCAGTTCTTC	CATTGDRTYNEQFF
-	TRBJ2-1	-	TRBV7-1	TGTGCCAGCAGCTTATCCTTGGGGGACTCCTACAATGAGCAGTTCTTC	CASSLSLGDSYNEQFF
-	TRBJ2-7	-	TRBV12-3/TRBV12-4	TGTGCCAGCAGTTTCCAGTTCTCCTACGAGCAGTACTTC	CASSFQFSYEQYF
-	TRBJ1-5	-	TRBV12-3/TRBV12-4	TGTGCCAGCAGTCCGGGACCCCATCAGCCCCAGCATTTT	CASSPGPHQPQHF
-	TRBJ1-1	-	TRBV4-1	TGTGCCAGCAGCCAGCAGGACAGAGTGAACACTGAAGCTTTCTTT	CASSQQDRVNTEAFF
-	TRBJ2-7	TRBD2	TRBV11-2	TGTGCCAGCAGCTCCTTTCGGGGGCGGGAGGGCCTGAAGCAGTACTTC	CASSSFRGREGLKQYF
few	TRBJ2-7	-	TRBV7-2	TGTGCCAGCAGCTACGGTGGGCTGGGCCTTACCTACGAGCAGTACTTC	CASSYGGLGLTYEQYF
few	TRBJ2-2	-	TRBV12-3/TRBV12-4	TGTGCCAGCAGCTTTACGAGAGGGCCCGGGGAGCTGTTTTTT	CASSFTRGPGELFF
-	TRBJ2-3	TRBD2	TRBV19	TGTGCCAGTAGTTCTCTAGCGGGAGGTCCTAGCACAGATACGCAGTATTTT	CASSSLAGGPSTDTQYF
-	TRBJ1-6	-	TRBV27	TGTGCCAGCAGTCCCGGTTGGGGGTCACCCCTCCACTTT	CASSPGWGSPLHF
-	TRBJ2-7	TRBD2	TRBV7-6	TGTGCCAGCAGCTCCTCCCAGCGGGAGGGTAACGAGCAGTACTTC	CASSSSQREGNEQYF
-	TRBJ1-6	-	TRBV20-1	TGCAGTGCTAGACAGCTCGAAGAAGGGGATAATTCACCCCTCCACTTT	CSARQLEEGDNSPLHF
-	TRBJ1-5	-	TRBV6-6	TGTGCCAGCAGTTACGGCAGGGGAGACAATCAGCCCCAGCATTTT	CASSYGRGDNQPQHF
-	TRBJ2-5	-	TRBV7-3	TGTGCCAGCAGCTCCCAGGGAGCCGAGACCCAGTACTTC	CASSSQGAETQYF
-	TRBJ1-1	TRBD1	TRBV9	TGTGCCAGCAGCGGGGACAGCCTGAACACTGAAGCTTTCTTT	CASSGDSLNTEAFF
few	TRBJ2-3	TRBD1	TRBV11-1	TGTGCCAGCAGTTCTGGGACAGTTATTACAGATACGCAGTATTTT	CASSSGTVITDTQYF
-	TRBJ2-7	-	TRBV7-2	TGTGCCAGCAGCTTTGACATTGTCTACGAGCAGTACTTC	CASSFDIVYEQYF
-	TRBJ2-2	-	TRBV7-2	TGTGCCAGCAGCTTTAACACCGGGACATGGGGCTACACCGGGGAGCTGTTTTTT	CASSFNTGTWGYTGELFF
-	TRBJ1-2	TRBD1	TRBV7-8	TGTGCCAGCAGCTTCACAGGGGGTTCTAACTATGGCTACACCTTC	CASSFTGGSNYGYTF
-	TRBJ2-3	-	TRBV7-3	TGTGCCAGCAGCTTAACCCTGCGGGGCGGCACAGATACGCAGTATTTT	CASSLTLRGGTDTQYF